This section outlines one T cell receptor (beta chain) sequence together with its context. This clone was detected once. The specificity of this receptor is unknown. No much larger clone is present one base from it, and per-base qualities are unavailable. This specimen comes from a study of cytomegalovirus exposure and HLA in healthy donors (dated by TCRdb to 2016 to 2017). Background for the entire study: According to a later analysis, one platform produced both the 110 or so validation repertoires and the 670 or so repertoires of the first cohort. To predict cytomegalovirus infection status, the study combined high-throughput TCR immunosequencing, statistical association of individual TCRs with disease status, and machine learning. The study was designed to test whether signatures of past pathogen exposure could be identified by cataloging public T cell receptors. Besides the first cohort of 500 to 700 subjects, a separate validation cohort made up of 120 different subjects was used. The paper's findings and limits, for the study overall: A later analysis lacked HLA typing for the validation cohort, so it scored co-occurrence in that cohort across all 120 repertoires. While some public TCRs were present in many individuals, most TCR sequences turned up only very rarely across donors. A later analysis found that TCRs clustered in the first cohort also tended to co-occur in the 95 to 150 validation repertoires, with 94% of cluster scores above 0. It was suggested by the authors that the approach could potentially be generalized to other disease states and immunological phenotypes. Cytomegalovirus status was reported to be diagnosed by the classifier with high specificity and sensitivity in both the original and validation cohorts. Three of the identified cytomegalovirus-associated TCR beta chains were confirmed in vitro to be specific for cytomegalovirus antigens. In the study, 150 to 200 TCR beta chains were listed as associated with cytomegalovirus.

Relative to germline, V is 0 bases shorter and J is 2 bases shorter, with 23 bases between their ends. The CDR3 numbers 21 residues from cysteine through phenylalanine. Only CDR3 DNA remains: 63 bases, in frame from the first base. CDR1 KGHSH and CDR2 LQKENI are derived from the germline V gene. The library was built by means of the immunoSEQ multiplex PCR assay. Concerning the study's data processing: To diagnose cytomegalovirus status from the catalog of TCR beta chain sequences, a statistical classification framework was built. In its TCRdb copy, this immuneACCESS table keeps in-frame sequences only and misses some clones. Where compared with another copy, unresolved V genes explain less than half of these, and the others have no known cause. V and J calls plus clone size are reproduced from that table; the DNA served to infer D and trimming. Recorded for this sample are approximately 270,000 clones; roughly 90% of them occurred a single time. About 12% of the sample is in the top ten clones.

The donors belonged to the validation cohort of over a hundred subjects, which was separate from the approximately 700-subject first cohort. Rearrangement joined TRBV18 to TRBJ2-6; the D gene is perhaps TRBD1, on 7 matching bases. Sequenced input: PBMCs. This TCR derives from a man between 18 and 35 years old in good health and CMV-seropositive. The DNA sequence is TGTGCCAGCTCACCACCGGATGGGAGTCGCGGGACAGTAACTGGGGCCAACGTCCTGACTTTC. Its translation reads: CASSPPDGSRGTVTGANVLTF.